Each of the 15 T cell receptor beta chains below was sequenced from the same sample in a study of T cells in Graves' hyperthyroidism and ophthalmopathy. What was amplified from RNA transcripts were TCR beta CDR3 regions. The primer set for the first-round RT-PCR of the TCR CDR3 was HTBI. TCRdb used MiXCR to reprocess the multiplex PCR reads, holding one entry per CDR3 protein. The sample includes around 300,000 distinct CDR3 sequences, 20% to 25% of them seen just once. The sequenced sample was blood. These receptor sequences come from a man between 40 and 49 years old with Graves' hyperthyroidism that later progressed to Graves' ophthalmopathy.

V is TRBV5-1 and J is TRBJ2-5; 8 bases align to TRBD1. From germline, CDR1 is SGHRS and CDR2 YFSETQ. The CDR3 sequence is 17 residues long. After removal of 0 bases from V and 2 bases from J, the junction contained 9 bases not matched to a gene. CDR3 nucleotide sequence: TGCGCCAGCAGCTTGGGTGGGACAGGTTCACTTCAAGAGACCCAGTACTTC. Its protein is CASSLGGTGSLQETQYF.

This clonotype was seen repeatedly, ten times or more. The V call is TRBV6-1, the J call TRBJ1-5; D is unclear. This CDR3 is 12 amino acids long. V was trimmed by 2 bases and J by 5 bases, leaving 4 bases between them. Germline-derived CDR1 and CDR2 are MNHNS and SASEGT. The CDR3 coding sequence is TGTGCCAGCAGTGAATCAGATCAGCCCCAGCATTTT. It yields the protein CASSESDQPQHF.

This chain links TRBV5-4 with TRBJ2-7, with D possibly being TRBD1 or TRBD2 (5 bases each). This CDR3 is 13 amino acids long. V lost 4 bases and J 5 bases, leaving 13 bases between the germline ends. Germline CDR1 reads SGHNT; CDR2 reads YYREEE (reference sequence). CDR3 residues: CASSPTGTHEQYF. In DNA form, the CDR3 reads TGTGCCAGCAGCCCCACCGGGACCCACGAGCAGTACTTC.

This clonotype was recorded many times. This rearrangement joins TRBV7-3 to TRBJ2-5; no reliable D call. CDR1 is SGHTA, CDR2 FQGTGA, per germline. The CDR3 loop spans 13 amino acids. V lost 5 bases to trimming and J lost 4 bases, with 11 bases between them. The CDR3 is CASSPGPRETQYF. CDR3 sequence (DNA): TGTGCCAGCAGCCCGGGCCCTCGAGAGACCCAGTACTTC.

This clonotype was recorded at least ten times. The genes are TRBV2 and TRBJ2-5, with D perhaps matching TRBD2 (5 bases). This CDR3 contains 14 residues. V gave up 7 bases and J gave up 2 bases, with 14 bases separating them. Germline CDR1 is SNHLY and CDR2 is FYNNEI. The chain's CDR3 is CASIPAEYQETQYF. The CDR3 DNA follows: TGTGCCAGCATCCCAGCGGAGTATCAAGAGACCCAGTACTTC.

This clonotype was seen once. The V gene is TRBV20-1, the J gene TRBJ1-2; D might be TRBD1 (5 bases). Per germline, CDR1 DFQATT and CDR2 SNEGSKA (reference sequence). The CDR3 is made up of 13 amino acids. V shed 1 base and J shed 3 bases, with 9 bases lying between them. The CDR3 DNA reads as TGCAGTGCTAGAGTGGAGGGGCACTATGGCTACACCTTC. This codes for CSARVEGHYGYTF.

This clonotype was detected ten times or more. J is TRBJ2-5 and V is TRBV27; 7 positions agree with TRBD2. J was trimmed by 4 bases and V by 1 base; bases with no gene match: 0. Germline CDR1 MNHEY, CDR2 SMNVEV (reference sequence). The CDR3 sequence is 13 residues long. For the CDR3, the DNA is TGTGCCAGCAGTTTATGGGGGGGAGAGACCCAGTACTTC. Amino acid sequence: CASSLWGGETQYF.

The chain uses TRBV12-3 or TRBV12-4 and TRBJ1-5; D not resolved. The CDR3 is 13 amino acids. V dropped 6 bases and J dropped 5 bases, with 11 bases sitting between them. The CDR3 region has the DNA TGTGCCAGCAGACACGAGGACTATCAGCCCCAGCATTTT. It specifies CASRHEDYQPQHF.

The chain employs TRBV27 and TRBJ1-5; D ambiguous. The length of the CDR3 is 13 residues. V gave up 10 bases and J gave up 3 bases, with 13 bases separating them. Looked up from germline, CDR1 is MNHEY and CDR2 is SMNVEV (reference sequence). The CDR3, as DNA: TGTGCCACCATAAGTTTTGACAATCAGCCCCAGCATTTT. Translated: CATISFDNQPQHF.

This chain uses TRBV28 with TRBJ2-5; 15 nucleotides match TRBD2. Germline V CDR1 and CDR2: MDHEN, SYDVKM. This CDR3 is built from 17 residues. With 6 bases clipped from V and 4 bases from J, the junction kept 9 bases outside the gene matches. The CDR3 protein is CASRPTGLAGGLETQYF. The CDR3 coding sequence is TGTGCCAGCAGGCCAACTGGACTAGCGGGAGGGTTAGAGACCCAGTACTTC.

Many counts were recorded for this clonotype. The chain joins TRBV3-1 to TRBJ1-2; D remains ambiguous. Trimming removed 1 base from V and 8 bases from J, with 11 bases in between. This CDR3 has 13 amino acids. Germline V lookup: CDR1 LGHDT, CDR2 YNNKEL (reference sequence). DNA for the CDR3: TGTGCCAGCAGCCAAGTTGGCTCATTGGGCTACACCTTC. Translating it yields CASSQVGSLGYTF.

There are many counts of this clonotype. This chain's CDR3 is CASSSPQGQETQYF. CDR3 nucleotide sequence: TGTGCCAGCAGCTCACCACAGGGCCAAGAGACCCAGTACTTC. The J gene is TRBJ2-5, the V gene TRBV7-9; maybe TRBD1 (6 bases). This CDR3 has 14 residues. CDR1 is SEHNR and CDR2 is FQNEAQ in the germline V gene (reference sequence). Between the trimmed V and J ends, which lost 4 bases and 1 base, there was a span of 10 bases. Using reference TRBV7-9 and TRBJ2-5 for the parts outside the CDR3, the full variable domain is DTGVSQNPRHKITKRGQNVTFRCDPISEHNRLYWYRQTLGQGPEFLTYFQNEAQLEKSRLLSDRFSAERPKGSFSTLEIQRTEQGDSAMYLCASSSPQGQETQYFGPGTRLLVL.

In this sample, this clonotype turned up many times. This chain uses TRBV2 with TRBJ1-5; 9 bases match TRBD1. Germline V gene sequence: CDR1 SNHLY, CDR2 FYNNEI. This CDR3 spans 15 amino acids. V was pared by 8 bases and J by 4 bases, with 9 bases of the junction left unmatched. This CDR3 reads CASAQPGTGNQPQHF. DNA for the CDR3: TGTGCCAGCGCCCAACCCGGGACAGGGAATCAGCCCCAGCATTTT.

This sequence joins TRBV7-2 and TRBJ2-7; no clear D gene. CDR1 is SGHTA and CDR2 is FQGNSA in the germline V gene. CDR3 size: 14 residues. The V end was cut by 3 bases, the J end by 3 bases, with 12 bases between. The CDR3 nucleotides read TGTGCCAGCAGCTTGGCCGGCCGCCTCTACGAGCAGTACTTC. This sequence encodes CASSLAGRLYEQYF.

The sample holds a few counts of this clonotype. The genes are TRBV9 and TRBJ1-2, with 8 bases fitting TRBD1. The CDR3 totals 17 residues. The V gene's germline CDR1 is SGDLS and CDR2 YYNGEE. With 3 bases clipped from V and 1 base from J, the junction kept 11 bases outside the gene matches. CDR3 loop: CASSAGTGSRDNYGYTF. CDR3 nucleotides: TGTGCCAGCAGCGCAGGGACAGGATCTAGGGATAACTATGGCTACACCTTC. Based on the CDR3 plus reference TRBV9 and TRBJ1-2, the full variable domain is DSGVTQTPKHLITATGQRVTLRCSPRSGDLSVYWYQQSLDQGLQFLIQYYNGEERAKGNILERFSAQQFPDLHSELNLSSLELGDSALYFCASSAGTGSRDNYGYTFGSGTRLTVV.